This TCR beta chain was obtained from a study of T cell responses to AZD1222 COVID-19 vaccine. Between the trimmed V and J ends, which lost 5 bases and 4 bases, there was a span of 8 bases. Per the germline V gene, CDR1 is LNHDA and CDR2 is SQIVND (reference sequence). This CDR3 comprises 12 residues. The protocol was immunoSEQ multiplex PCR, while the TCRdb copy is restricted to in-frame clones and leaves out a portion. Found here are 180,000 or so clones, 80% to 95% of them singletons; the top ten hold around 1.9%. The chain joins TRBV19 to TRBJ1-1; D not certain. The source material was peripheral blood, sampled 28 days after the second AZD1222 dose. The origin of this receptor is an adult who received the AZD1222 COVID-19 vaccine. The CDR3 loop is CASSHGFTEAFF. CDR3 in DNA: TGTGCCAGTAGTCACGGGTTCACTGAAGCTTTCTTT.